Following are 21 T cell receptor beta chains from one sample sequenced in a study of OX40 agonist ivuxolimab in advanced cancers. Sequencing used immunoSEQ multiplex PCR; TCRdb keeps in-frame clones, though not all of them. The sample shows about 28,000 clones, 86% of them seen only once. The specimen comprised CD4+ or CD8+ T cells sorted from blood, sampled in a trial of the OX40 agonist ivuxolimab. The receptor set was obtained from an adult with an advanced solid tumor such as melanoma, head and neck, liver or kidney cancer.

The V gene is TRBV7-8, the J gene TRBJ2-3, with 14 nucleotides matching TRBD2. Germline CDR1 SGHVS, CDR2 FQNEAQ. V shed 5 bases and J 0 bases; nucleotides not matched to a gene: 13. The CDR3 contains 20 residues. The CDR3 nucleotides are TGTGCCAGCAGCCCTCATCCCCCGGGACTAGCGGGGGTTAGCACAGATACGCAGTATTTT. Its translation: CASSPHPPGLAGVSTDTQYF.

The rearrangement links TRBV7-9 to TRBJ2-7, with a possible D match to TRBD1 (6 bases). Germline-derived CDR1 and CDR2 are SEHNR and FQNEAQ (reference sequence). Trimming shortened V by 5 bases and J by 7 bases, and 9 bases separated the two germline ends. The CDR3 runs 11 residues. This CDR3 reads CASSPGQEQYF. CDR3 DNA sequence: TGTGCCAGCAGCCCCGGACAGGAGCAGTACTTC.

The chain joins TRBV30 to TRBJ2-1; 11 bases are shared with TRBD2. Trimming cost V 0 bases and J 6 bases; bases outside gene matches: 1. The CDR3 is 14 amino acids. Germline lookup yields CDR1 GTSNPN and CDR2 SVGIG (reference sequence). The CDR3 DNA reads as TGTGCCTGGAGTGTGGGACTAGCGGCCAATGAGCAGTTCTTC. Amino acids: CAWSVGLAANEQFF. The whole variable domain, remainder taken from reference TRBV30 and TRBJ2-1, is SQTIHQWPATLVQPVGSPLSLECTVEGTSNPNLYWYRQAAGRGLQLLFYSVGIGQISSEVPQNLSASRPQDRQFILSSKKLLLSDSGFYLCAWSVGLAANEQFFGPGTRLTVL.

This clone showed up just once. The chain combines TRBV7-8 with TRBJ1-2; 8 bases match TRBD1. CDR3 length: 16 residues. From germline, CDR1 is SGHVS and CDR2 FQNEAQ. V shed 5 bases, J shed 1 base, and the junction held 9 bases outside the gene matches. CDR3 sequence reads: CASSLSKDRDNYGYTF. CDR3 bases: TGTGCCAGCAGCCTATCTAAGGACAGGGATAACTATGGCTACACCTTC.

The rearrangement links TRBV6-5 to TRBJ1-2, with D uncertain. The CDR3 totals 15 residues. V lost 4 bases and J lost 4, with 16 bases in between. The V gene's germline CDR1 is MNHEY and CDR2 SVGAGI. DNA of the CDR3: TGTGCCAGCAGTTCACCTTCCGGAACGGCCTATGGCTACACCTTC. Residues: CASSSPSGTAYGYTF.

This clone was detected only once. The chain couples TRBV5-1 to TRBJ2-5, with D possibly called TRBD1 or TRBD2 (5 bases each). This CDR3 has 16 residues. Germline assignment: CDR1 SGHRS and CDR2 YFSETQ. V gave up 0 bases and J gave up 5 bases, with 17 bases separating them. This chain's CDR3 is CASSLGGTGLWETQYF. The CDR3 DNA reads as TGCGCCAGCAGCTTGGGGGGAACGGGGCTTTGGGAGACCCAGTACTTC.

The chain is built from TRBV5-1 and TRBJ2-6; D may be TRBD1 or TRBD2 (5 bases each). In germline, CDR1 is SGHRS, CDR2 YFSETQ. Trimming left V 3 bases short and J 4 bases short, with 20 bases between. The CDR3 is 18 amino acids. The CDR3 spells CASSSPEGRRVGANVLTF. The CDR3 coding sequence is TGCGCCAGCAGCTCCCCCGAGGGGCGGAGAGTAGGGGCCAACGTCCTGACTTTC.

This chain joins TRBV5-6 and TRBJ2-7; TRBD2 might be the D (5 bases). The CDR3 contains 14 residues. Trimming shortened V by 2 bases and J by 2 bases, and 11 bases separated the two germline ends. Germline-derived CDR1 and CDR2 are SGHDT and YYEEEE. The CDR3 sequence is CASSFAGKPYEQYF. CDR3 nucleotide sequence: TGTGCCAGCAGCTTTGCGGGCAAACCCTACGAGCAGTACTTC. The variable domain in full, completed from reference TRBV5-6 and TRBJ2-7, reads DAGVTQSPTHLIKTRGQQVTLRCSPKSGHDTVSWYQQALGQGPQFIFQYYEEEERQRGNFPDRFSGHQFPNYSSELNVNALLLGDSALYLCASSFAGKPYEQYFGPGTRLTVT.

The chain uses TRBV9 and TRBJ1-1; perhaps TRBD1 as D (5 bases). The CDR3 has 13 residues. V lost 0 bases to trimming and J lost 4 bases, with 7 bases between them. Germline lookup yields CDR1 SGDLS and CDR2 YYNGEE. CDR3 coding DNA: TGTGCCAGCAGCGTAGGGGGGTTCACTGAAGCTTTCTTT. It specifies CASSVGGFTEAFF.

This chain connects TRBV4-1 to TRBJ2-7, with D maybe TRBD2 (6 bases). Trimming took off 1 base at V and 4 bases at J, with 8 bases between the two ends. The CDR3 extends over 13 amino acids. Germline CDR1 reads MGHRA; CDR2 reads YSYEKL. CDR3 in DNA: TGCGCCAGCAGCCAAGGGAGGGCATACGAGCAGTACTTC. It encodes CASSQGRAYEQYF.

The chain uses TRBV7-8 and TRBJ2-2; D unresolved. This CDR3 has 12 amino acids. In germline, CDR1 is SGHVS, CDR2 FQNEAQ. Trimming removed 5 bases from V and 5 bases from J, with 6 bases in between. The DNA of the CDR3 is TGTGCCAGCAGCCCCCGGACCGGGGAGCTGTTTTTT. Translation: CASSPRTGELFF.

The chain joins TRBV7-2 to TRBJ2-7; 8 bases fit TRBD2. After removal of 4 bases from V and 4 bases from J, the junction contained 6 bases not matched to a gene. Germline assignment: CDR1 SGHTA and CDR2 FQGNSA. The CDR3 totals 14 residues. CDR3 protein: CASSSGLAEYEQYF. CDR3 coding DNA: TGTGCCAGCAGCTCCGGACTAGCAGAGTACGAGCAGTACTTC.

For the CDR3, the DNA is TGCGCCAGCAGCTTGGGTTCCAGCGGGAGGGCCTGGGGCTACGAGCAGTACTTC. Translation: CASSLGSSGRAWGYEQYF. The rearrangement uses TRBV5-1 and TRBJ2-7; TRBD2 agrees at 10 bases. With V trimmed by 0 bases and J by 3 bases, 12 bases remained unmatched. Germline V CDR1 and CDR2: SGHRS, YFSETQ. This CDR3 region has 18 residues.

The gene calls are TRBV19 and TRBJ2-1, with D unclear. This CDR3 has 14 amino acids. V was shortened by 3 bases and J by 0 bases, with 6 bases between the two germline ends. Germline CDR1 LNHDA, CDR2 SQIVND (reference sequence). DNA of the CDR3: TGTGCCAGTAGTATTCAGAGCTCCTACAATGAGCAGTTCTTC. This sequence encodes CASSIQSSYNEQFF. Combining the CDR3 with reference TRBV19 and TRBJ2-1 gives the whole variable domain DGGITQSPKYLFRKEGQNVTLSCEQNLNHDAMYWYRQDPGQGLRLIYYSQIVNDFQKGDIAEGYSVSREKKESFPLTVTSAQKNPTAFYLCASSIQSSYNEQFFGPGTRLTVL.

The chain joins TRBV9 to TRBJ2-3; perhaps TRBD1 as D (5 bases). CDR1 and CDR2 (germline): SGDLS, YYNGEE. Trimming took 0 bases from V and 6 from J, leaving 11 bases between them. The CDR3 consists of 14 residues. The CDR3 sequence is CASSVESRADTQYF. Written as DNA, the CDR3 is TGTGCCAGCAGCGTAGAAAGCAGGGCCGATACGCAGTATTTT.

This chain links TRBV11-3 with TRBJ2-7; the D gene is possibly TRBD2 (6 bases). The germline V and J ends were trimmed by 4 bases and 2 bases, with 18 bases remaining between them. From germline, CDR1 is SGHNT and CDR2 YENEEA. This CDR3 is 16 amino acids long. CDR3 DNA: TGTGCCAGCAGCTCCCCCGGGACTCCGAGACCCTACGAGCAGTACTTC. Amino acid sequence: CASSSPGTPRPYEQYF. The complete variable domain, with remaining parts taken from reference TRBV11-3 and TRBJ2-7, reads EAGVVQSPRYKIIEKKQPVAFWCNPISGHNTLYWYLQNLGQGPELLIRYENEEAVDDSQLPKDRFSAERLKGVDSTLKIQPAELGDSAVYLCASSSPGTPRPYEQYFGPGTRLTVT.

The chain has TRBV19 and TRBJ2-7; tentatively, D is TRBD1 (5 bases). This CDR3 is 14 amino acids long. Per the germline V gene, CDR1 is LNHDA and CDR2 is SQIVND (reference sequence). The V gene lost 5 bases and the J gene lost 7 bases, with 18 bases spanning the gap. The CDR3 nucleotides are TGTGCCAGTAGTCACAAGGGGATCCCCTGGGAGCAGTACTTC. This gives the protein CASSHKGIPWEQYF.

The gene calls are TRBV5-4 and TRBJ2-2; perhaps TRBD2 as D (5 bases). Germline V gives CDR1 SGHNT, CDR2 YYREEE (reference sequence). V lost 2 bases, J lost 8 bases, and 7 bases lay in between. This CDR3 has 12 residues. CDR3 in amino acids: CASSLGGGELFF. CDR3 sequence (DNA): TGTGCCAGCAGCTTAGGAGGTGGGGAGCTGTTTTTT.

This chain joins TRBV9 and TRBJ2-5; 8 nucleotides agree with TRBD2. Germline trimming cut 2 bases from V and 2 bases from J; bases unmatched to any gene: 2. This CDR3 comprises 14 residues. Germline CDR1 is SGDLS and CDR2 is YYNGEE. In nucleotides, the CDR3 is TGTGCCAGCAGCGTTCGGGGGGGACAAGAGACCCAGTACTTC. Its translation is CASSVRGGQETQYF.

This clone was detected once. The V gene is TRBV5-1, the J gene TRBJ1-5; D is possibly TRBD1 (5 bases). The CDR3 loop spans 14 amino acids. The V gene's germline CDR1 is SGHRS and CDR2 YFSETQ. The germline V and J ends were trimmed by 2 bases and 5 bases, with 11 bases remaining between them. CDR3 sequence (DNA): TGCGCCAGCAGCTTAGGGGACCGCGATCAGCCCCAGCATTTT. This encodes CASSLGDRDQPQHF.

On this clone itself: Other nucleotide sequences in the sample specify the same CDR3. The V and J genes are TRBV28 and TRBJ2-2; a weak D match, TRBD1 (7 bases). With 7 bases removed from V and 7 bases from J, the gap between germline ends came to 13 bases. The CDR3 has 13 amino acids. The germline gives CDR1 MDHEN, CDR2 SYDVKM. The CDR3 DNA is TGTGCCAGCAATGCAGGGGGGCACGGGGAGCTGTTTTTT. Protein sequence: CASNAGGHGELFF. The whole variable domain, remainder taken from reference TRBV28 and TRBJ2-2, is DVKVTQSSRYLVKRTGEKVFLECVQDMDHENMFWYRQDPGLGLRLIYFSYDVKMKEKGDIPEGYSVSREKKERFSLILESASTNQTSMYLCASNAGGHGELFFGEGSRLTVL.